The 15 T cell receptor beta chains reported below all come from one sample, sequenced in a study of blood T cell repertoires in COVID-19. Data came from immunoSEQ multiplex PCR; TCRdb stores just in-frame clones and leaves some out. The profile covers fewer than 110,000 clones, with about 90% appearing a single time and 17% taken by the ten largest. Specimen: peripheral blood. These TCRs come from a man aged 50 to 59 with acute or convalescent COVID-19.

The rearrangement links TRBV4-1 to TRBJ2-3; 9 bases agree with TRBD2. CDR3 size: 17 residues. V was clipped by 0 bases and J by 5 bases; unmatched bases: 9. CDR1 MGHRA and CDR2 YSYEKL come from the germline V gene. The CDR3 sequence is CASSQDLASGVKDTQYF. Written as DNA, the CDR3 is TGCGCCAGCAGCCAAGATCTGGCTAGCGGGGTTAAAGATACGCAGTATTTT.

The chain is built from TRBV11-2 and TRBJ1-3, with 9 bases matching TRBD1. Germline V gene lookup returns CDR1 SGHAT and CDR2 FQNNGV. The CDR3 contains 15 residues. V gave up 3 bases and J gave up 2 bases; unmatched junction bases: 2. DNA for the CDR3: TGTGCCAGCAGCTTCACAGGGGGCACTGGAAACACCATATATTTT. This translates into CASSFTGGTGNTIYF.

The rearrangement uses TRBV12-5 and TRBJ2-3; D might be TRBD2 (5 bases). V lost 7 bases to trimming and J lost 6 bases, with 14 bases between them. Germline V gene sequence: CDR1 LGHNT, CDR2 FRNRAP. This CDR3 is 13 amino acids long. The chain's CDR3 is CASVLTRVDTQYF. In DNA form, the CDR3 reads TGTGCTAGTGTCCTAACTAGAGTGGATACGCAGTATTTT. Together with reference TRBV12-5 and TRBJ2-3, the CDR3 gives the full variable domain: DARVTQTPRHKVTEMGQEVTMRCQPILGHNTVFWYRQTMMQGLELLAYFRNRAPLDDSGMPKDRFSAEMPDATLATLKIQPSEPRDSAVYFCASVLTRVDTQYFGPGTRLTVL.

V is TRBV4-1 and J is TRBJ2-7; maybe TRBD1 (6 bases). Per germline, CDR1 MGHRA and CDR2 YSYEKL. The CDR3 length is 13 residues. The ends were cut back, 4 bases at V and 5 bases at J, with 12 bases in the middle. The CDR3 DNA reads TGCGCCAGCAGCCCGGGGACAACCGACGAGCAGTACTTC. This gives the protein CASSPGTTDEQYF.

The chain couples TRBV5-4 to TRBJ2-2; 7 bases fit TRBD1. Germline V gene sequence: CDR1 SGHNT, CDR2 YYREEE (reference sequence). The CDR3 runs to 15 residues. The junction had 7 bases not matched to a gene; V was cut back by 4 bases and J by 4 bases. CDR3 bases: TGTGCCAGCAGCGTAGACAGGGCGGGCACCGGGGAGCTGTTTTTT. Amino acid sequence: CASSVDRAGTGELFF.

The chain has TRBV30 and TRBJ2-3; D gene unclear. This CDR3 contains 14 residues. In germline, CDR1 is GTSNPN, CDR2 SVGIG (reference sequence). V lost 3 bases and J 0 bases, leaving 10 bases between the germline ends. The CDR3 DNA reads as TGTGCCTGGAGAAAAGGAGCTAGCACAGATACGCAGTATTTT. Protein product: CAWRKGASTDTQYF. Variable domain in full (rest from reference TRBV30 and TRBJ2-3): SQTIHQWPATLVQPVGSPLSLECTVEGTSNPNLYWYRQAAGRGLQLLFYSVGIGQISSEVPQNLSASRPQDRQFILSSKKLLLSDSGFYLCAWRKGASTDTQYFGPGTRLTVL.

V gene TRBV30 combines with J gene TRBJ1-5; 7 nucleotides match TRBD1. CDR3 length: 14 residues. The V segment lost 4 bases and the J segment 5 bases; nucleotides outside the gene matches: 8. Looked up from germline, CDR1 is GTSNPN and CDR2 is SVGIG (reference sequence). The CDR3 loop is CAWTPGTVDQPQHF. The CDR3, as DNA: TGTGCCTGGACCCCGGGGACAGTTGATCAGCCCCAGCATTTT. The full variable domain, in which reference TRBV30 and TRBJ1-5 provide the parts outside the CDR3, is SQTIHQWPATLVQPVGSPLSLECTVEGTSNPNLYWYRQAAGRGLQLLFYSVGIGQISSEVPQNLSASRPQDRQFILSSKKLLLSDSGFYLCAWTPGTVDQPQHFGDGTRLSIL.

The chain is built from TRBV28 and TRBJ2-7; perhaps TRBD1 as D (6 bases). The length of the CDR3 is 15 residues. Germline CDR1 MDHEN, CDR2 SYDVKM. Trimming took off 4 bases at V and 7 bases at J, with 20 bases between the two ends. Here the CDR3 DNA reads TGTGCCAGCAGTTCCGGGGCGCAGGGGTTTCTTGAGCAGTACTTC. Its protein product is CASSSGAQGFLEQYF.

The chain uses TRBV7-2 and TRBJ1-5; D is possibly TRBD1 (6 bases). V gave up 4 bases and J gave up 10 bases, with 17 bases separating them. Germline-derived CDR1 and CDR2 are SGHTA and FQGNSA. The CDR3 length is 14 residues. CDR3 protein: CASSYIGLDRPQHF. CDR3 in DNA: TGTGCCAGCAGCTATATCGGTTTGGACAGACCCCAGCATTTT.

The chain recombines TRBV12-3 or TRBV12-4 with TRBJ2-3, with D possibly matching TRBD1 (5 bases). The CDR3 loop spans 11 amino acids. Trimming pared 2 bases from V and 8 bases from J, leaving 5 bases between. This CDR3 reads CASSLRGTQYF. The CDR3 DNA reads as TGTGCCAGCAGTTTAAGGGGTACGCAGTATTTT.

The chain has TRBV18 and TRBJ2-6; 7 bases are shared with TRBD1. V dropped 6 bases and J dropped 0; count of bases not matched to a gene: 17. Germline values: CDR1 KGHSH, CDR2 LQKENI. This CDR3 is built from 20 residues. The CDR3: CASSPRDSRTRSSGANVLTF. The DNA for the CDR3 is TGTGCCAGCTCGCCTCGGGACAGCCGTACCCGTAGCTCTGGGGCCAACGTCCTGACTTTC.

The rearrangement uses TRBV7-7 and TRBJ2-5, with 7 bases identical to TRBD1. The CDR3 has 14 residues. Germline CDR1 is SSHAT and CDR2 is FNYEAQ (reference sequence). Trimming removed 0 bases from V and 5 bases from J; junction bases left unmatched: 3. The CDR3 loop reads CASSLAGTVETQYF. DNA for the CDR3: TGTGCCAGCAGCTTAGCCGGGACAGTGGAGACCCAGTACTTC. Using reference TRBV7-7 and TRBJ2-5 for the parts outside the CDR3, the full variable domain is GAGVSQSPRYKVTKRGQDVTLRCDPISSHATLYWYQQALGQGPEFLTYFNYEAQPDKSGLPSDRFSAERPEGSISTLTIQRTEQRDSAMYRCASSLAGTVETQYFGPGTRLLVL.

This chain connects TRBV5-6 to TRBJ2-2; TRBD1 is a possible D gene (6 bases). The CDR3 has 14 amino acids. The V and J ends lost 2 bases and 6 bases respectively, with 11 bases between them. The germline CDR1 and CDR2 sequences are SGHDT and YYEEEE. The CDR3 DNA reads TGTGCCAGCAGCTTTTATACAGGGTCCGGGGAGCTGTTTTTT. It specifies CASSFYTGSGELFF.

V gene TRBV6-5 combines with J gene TRBJ2-2; TRBD2 matches 8 bases. The CDR3 sequence is 16 residues long. With V trimmed by 1 base and J by 5 bases, 6 bases remained unmatched. Looked up from germline, CDR1 is MNHEY and CDR2 is SVGAGI. This chain's CDR3 is CASSYFSGGATGELFF. CDR3 sequence (DNA): TGTGCCAGCAGTTACTTTTCGGGGGGGGCAACCGGGGAGCTGTTTTTT.

The rearrangement uses TRBV5-6 and TRBJ2-7, with TRBD1 matching 9 bases. Germline V gives CDR1 SGHDT, CDR2 YYEEEE. The junction had 11 bases not matched to a gene; V was cut back by 2 bases and J by 5 bases. This CDR3 comprises 16 residues. CDR3 region: CASSFRSGTGRHEQYF. Written as DNA, the CDR3 is TGTGCCAGCAGCTTTCGTTCCGGGACAGGGCGCCACGAGCAGTACTTC.